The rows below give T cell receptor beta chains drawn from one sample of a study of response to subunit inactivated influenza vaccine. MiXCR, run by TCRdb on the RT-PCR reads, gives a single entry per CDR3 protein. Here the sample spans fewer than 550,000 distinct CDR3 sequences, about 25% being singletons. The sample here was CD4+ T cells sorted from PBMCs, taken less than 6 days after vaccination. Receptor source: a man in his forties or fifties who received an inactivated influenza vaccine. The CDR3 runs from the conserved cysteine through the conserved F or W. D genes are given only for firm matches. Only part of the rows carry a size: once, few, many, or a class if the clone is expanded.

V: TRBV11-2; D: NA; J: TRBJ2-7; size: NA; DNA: TGTGCCAGCAGCTTAGGTGGGACAACCTACGAGCAGTACTTC; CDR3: CASSLGGTTYEQYF
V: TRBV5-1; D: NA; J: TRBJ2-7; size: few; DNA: TGCGCCAGCAGCTCCCAGGGGTTCGAGCAGTACTTC; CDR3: CASSSQGFEQYF
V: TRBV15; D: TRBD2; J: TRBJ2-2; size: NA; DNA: TGTGCCACCAGCAGAGCGGGGGGAGTCGGTCGCACCGGGGAGCTGTTTTTT; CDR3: CATSRAGGVGRTGELFF
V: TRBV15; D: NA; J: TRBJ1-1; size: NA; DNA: TGTGCCACCAGCAGAGAGACAGTGAACACTGAAGCTTTCTTT; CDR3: CATSRETVNTEAFF
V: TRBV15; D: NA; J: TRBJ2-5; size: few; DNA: TGTGCCACCAGCAGGGACATCGGAGAGACCCAGTACTTC; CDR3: CATSRDIGETQYF
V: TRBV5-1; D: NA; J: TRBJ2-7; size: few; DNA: TGCGCCAGCAGCCCGGGGTATGAGACAAGTTACGAGCAGTACTTC; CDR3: CASSPGYETSYEQYF
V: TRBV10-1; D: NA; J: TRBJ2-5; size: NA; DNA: TGCGCCAGCAGTGAGTCCAGCAGGGCCGGCCAGTACTTC; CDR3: CASSESSRAGQYF
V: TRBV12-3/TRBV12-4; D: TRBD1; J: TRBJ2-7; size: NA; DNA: TGTGCCAGCAGACTACGACAGGGGGCCCTCGAGCAGTACTTC; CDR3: CASRLRQGALEQYF
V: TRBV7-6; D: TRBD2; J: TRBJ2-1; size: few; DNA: TGTGCCAGCAGCCCCACGGGGAGGGACCCCTACAATGAGCAGTTCTTC; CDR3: CASSPTGRDPYNEQFF
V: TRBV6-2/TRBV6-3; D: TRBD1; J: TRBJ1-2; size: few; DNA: TGTGCCAGCAGTCGCTCGGGACAGGACCCGGTGAATGGCTACACCTTC; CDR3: CASSRSGQDPVNGYTF
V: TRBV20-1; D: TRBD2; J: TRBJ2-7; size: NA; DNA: TGCAGTGCCGCCGGGACTAGCGGGTTTTCCTACGAGCAGTACTTC; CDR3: CSAAGTSGFSYEQYF
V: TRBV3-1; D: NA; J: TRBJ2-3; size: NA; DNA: TGTGCCAGCAGCCAGGGGACACGCACAGATACGCAGTATTTT; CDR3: CASSQGTRTDTQYF
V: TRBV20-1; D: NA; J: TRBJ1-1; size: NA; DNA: TGCAGTGCTAGAGTTTGGCCTGAAGCTTTCTTT; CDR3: CSARVWPEAFF
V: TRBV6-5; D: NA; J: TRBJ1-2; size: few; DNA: TGTGCCAGCAGTTACGGGGACGCAATCGGTGGCTACACCTTC; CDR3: CASSYGDAIGGYTF
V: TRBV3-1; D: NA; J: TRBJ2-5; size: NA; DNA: TGTGCCAGCAGCCAAGACTACCCCCAGTACTTC; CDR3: CASSQDYPQYF
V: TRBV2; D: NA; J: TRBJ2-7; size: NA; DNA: TGTGCCATCAAACTTTCCGGGACCGCCCATGAGCAGTACTTC; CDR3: CAIKLSGTAHEQYF
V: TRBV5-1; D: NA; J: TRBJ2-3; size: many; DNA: TGCGCCAGCAGCCCAGAGACAGTAGCAGTAGATACGCAGTATTTT; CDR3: CASSPETVAVDTQYF
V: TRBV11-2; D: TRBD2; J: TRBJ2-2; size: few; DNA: TGTGCCAGCAGCTCCTTGCCGGGAGGAGACACCGGGGAGCTGTTTTTT; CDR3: CASSSLPGGDTGELFF
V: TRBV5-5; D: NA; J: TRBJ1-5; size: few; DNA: TGTGCCAGCAGCCCGGTGGGGGGCAGGAATCAGCCCCAGCATTTT; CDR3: CASSPVGGRNQPQHF
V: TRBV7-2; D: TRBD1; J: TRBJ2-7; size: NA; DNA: TGTGCCAGCAGCGTACAGGGGAGCGAGCAGTACTTC; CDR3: CASSVQGSEQYF
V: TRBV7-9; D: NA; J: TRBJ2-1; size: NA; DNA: TGTGCCAGCAGCTCCTACAGGTTATTGGAGCAGTTCTTC; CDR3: CASSSYRLLEQFF
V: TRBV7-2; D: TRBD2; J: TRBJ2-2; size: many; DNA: TGTGCCAGCAGCTTAGCGTGGTCGGGGGGCACCGGGGAGCTGTTTTTT; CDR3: CASSLAWSGGTGELFF
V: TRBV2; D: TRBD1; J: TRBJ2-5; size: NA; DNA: TGTGCCAGCAGTGGACAGGGGGAGGTGCGAGAGACCCAGTACTTC; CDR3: CASSGQGEVRETQYF
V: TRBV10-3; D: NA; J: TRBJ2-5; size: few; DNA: TGTGCCATCGCGGACAACCAAGAGACCCAGTACTTC; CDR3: CAIADNQETQYF
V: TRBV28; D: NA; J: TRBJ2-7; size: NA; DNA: TGTGCCAGCAGTTTTTTAGGGGAGGCCTACGAGCAGTACTTC; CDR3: CASSFLGEAYEQYF
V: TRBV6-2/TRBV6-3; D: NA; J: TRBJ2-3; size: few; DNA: TGTGCCAGCAGTTACTCGCGGCTGAGGCGCGCAGATACGCAGTATTTT; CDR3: CASSYSRLRRADTQYF
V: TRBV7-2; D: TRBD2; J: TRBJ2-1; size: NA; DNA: TGTGCCAGCAGCTTAGTTGGCGGGAGGGTAGCCGAGCAGTTCTTC; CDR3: CASSLVGGRVAEQFF
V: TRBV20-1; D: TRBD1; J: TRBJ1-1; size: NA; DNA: TGCAGTGCTAGCAGACAGGGGGACGCCACTGAAGCTTTCTTT; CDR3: CSASRQGDATEAFF
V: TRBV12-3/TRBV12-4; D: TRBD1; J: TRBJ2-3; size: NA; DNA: TGTGCCAGCAGACCCACCGGGACAGGGCGGCCAGATACGCAGTATTTT; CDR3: CASRPTGTGRPDTQYF
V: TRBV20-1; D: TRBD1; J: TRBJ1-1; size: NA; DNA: TGCAGTGCTAGGGCAGGGGGCAGGGACACTGAAGCTTTCTTT; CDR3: CSARAGGRDTEAFF
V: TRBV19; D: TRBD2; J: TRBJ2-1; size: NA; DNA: TGTGCCAGCCAAAGGAGCGGGAGCTCCAATGAGCAGTTCTTC; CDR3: CASQRSGSSNEQFF
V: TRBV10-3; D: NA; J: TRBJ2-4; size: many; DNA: TGTGCCATCAGTGACTGGCTTGGGGAAAAGCAGTACTTC; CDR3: CAISDWLGEKQYF
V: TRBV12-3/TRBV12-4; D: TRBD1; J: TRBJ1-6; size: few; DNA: TGTGCCAGCAGTTCCCCTCGGGGACAGGGGGCAGGGTCACCCCTCCACTTT; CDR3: CASSSPRGQGAGSPLHF
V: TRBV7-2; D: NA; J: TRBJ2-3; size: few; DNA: TGTGCCAGCAGGGAATGGGGGGTTGGCACAGATACGCAGTATTTT; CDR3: CASREWGVGTDTQYF
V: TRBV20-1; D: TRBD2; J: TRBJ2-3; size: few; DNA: TGCAGTGCTCGCGAGCGGGGGGGCGAAGATACGCAGTATTTT; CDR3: CSARERGGEDTQYF
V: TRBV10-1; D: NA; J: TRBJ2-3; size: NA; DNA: TGCGCCAGCAGGGCGGACCTCACAGATACGCAGTATTTT; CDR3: CASRADLTDTQYF
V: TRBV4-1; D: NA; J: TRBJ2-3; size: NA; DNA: TGCGCCAGCAGCCAAGATCACGTGAGCGGACCGCAGTATTTT; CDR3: CASSQDHVSGPQYF
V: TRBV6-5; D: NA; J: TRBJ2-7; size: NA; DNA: TGTGCCAGCAGTTTCCTTAGCGGAGTTAACAACGAGCAGTACTTC; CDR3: CASSFLSGVNNEQYF
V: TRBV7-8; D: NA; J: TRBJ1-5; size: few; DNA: TGTGCCAGCAGCAACTATAAGGACACCGGCAATCAGCCCCAGCATTTT; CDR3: CASSNYKDTGNQPQHF
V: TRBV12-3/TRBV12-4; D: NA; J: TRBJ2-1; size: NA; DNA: TGTGCCAGCAGTTTCGGCGGGGTCTCCTACAATGAGCAGTTCTTC; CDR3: CASSFGGVSYNEQFF
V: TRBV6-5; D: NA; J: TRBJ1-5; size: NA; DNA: TGTGCCAGCAGTTACTCTGGGACAAATAATCAGCCCCAGCATTTT; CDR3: CASSYSGTNNQPQHF
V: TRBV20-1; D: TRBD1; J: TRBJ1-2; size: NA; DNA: TGCAGTGCTAGGGGGGACAGCTATGGCTACACCTTC; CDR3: CSARGDSYGYTF
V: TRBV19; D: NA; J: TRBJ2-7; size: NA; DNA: TGTGCCAGTAGTAGGACTGTTTTCTCCTACGAGCAGTACTTC; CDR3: CASSRTVFSYEQYF
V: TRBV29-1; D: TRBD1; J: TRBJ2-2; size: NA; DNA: TGCAGCGTCGTTGGGGGACAGCTCGTAGGCACCGGGGAGCTGTTTTTT; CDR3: CSVVGGQLVGTGELFF
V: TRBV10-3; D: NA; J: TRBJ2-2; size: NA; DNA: TGTGCCATCAGTGAGTCTGCTAGAGCGTCCGGGGAGCTGTTTTTT; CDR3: CAISESARASGELFF
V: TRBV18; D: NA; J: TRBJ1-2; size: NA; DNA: TGTGCCAGCTCCCCTCCCTCCTGGGAGGACTATGGCTACACCTTC; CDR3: CASSPPSWEDYGYTF